This T cell receptor beta chain comes out of a study of T cell responses to AZD1222 COVID-19 vaccine. Study-level points and caveats: Vaccine-related CD4 TCRs covered spike, predominating at 160-218 and 743-854. Close to half of all spike-specific TCRs reportedly target regions of the variants that are unmutated. Donors were largely white British and mainly female; clonal diversity was possibly underestimated. Recipients of two AZD1222 doses showed rising Spike-specific TCR breadth and depth.

TCRdb keeps only in-frame clones here, not all; method: immunoSEQ multiplex PCR. The sample gives under 250,000 clones, approximately 94% of which show up once; roughly 0.99% is in the top ten. Regarding this clone: What it binds is unknown.

The sequencing used peripheral blood, collected on day 0 of MenACWY control vaccination. This TCR was sampled from an adult in good health.

The CDR3 here is CASGPRDSLNQPQHF. DNA of the CDR3: TGTGCCAGCGGTCCTCGGGACAGCCTCAATCAGCCCCAGCATTTT. The chain joins TRBV7-8 to TRBJ1-5; 7 bases are shared with TRBD1. This CDR3 region has 15 residues. CDR1 SGHVS and CDR2 FQNEAQ come from the germline V gene. Trimming at V came to 8 bases and at J to 3 bases, leaving 10 bases not matched to a gene.